The rows below give T cell receptor beta chains drawn from one sample of a study of CD8+CD57+ T cells in acquired aplastic anemia. MiXCR, applied by TCRdb to the reads, yields one record per CDR3 protein. The profile covers about 98,000 distinct CDR3 sequences, with about 63% appearing a single time and around three fifths taken by the ten largest. Sequenced material: sorted CD4+, CD8+, or CD8+CD57+ T cells (not recorded which) from PBMCs. These receptors came from a human donor with aplastic anemia. Both conserved end residues are part of each CDR3. A D gene is named only where the DNA matches it firmly. A clone size is listed for some rows: how often the clone was seen (once, few, many), or a class if it is expanded.

J	V	D	size	CDR3	DNA
TRBJ1-1	TRBV19	TRBD1	-	CASSMYRGAATEAFF	TGTGCCAGTAGTATGTACAGGGGCGCGGCCACTGAAGCTTTCTTT
TRBJ2-7	TRBV10-3	-	-	CAIREEVDWPYEQYF	TGTGCCATCAGGGAGGAAGTGGACTGGCCCTACGAGCAGTACTTC
TRBJ2-7	TRBV7-2	-	-	CASSFSRDEQYF	TGTGCCAGCAGCTTTTCCCGGGACGAGCAGTACTTC
TRBJ2-1	TRBV3-1	-	-	CASSQGYNEQFF	TGTGCCAGCAGCCAGGGCTACAATGAGCAGTTCTTC
TRBJ1-1	TRBV7-9	-	-	CASMAYANTEAFF	TGTGCCAGTATGGCCTACGCGAACACTGAAGCTTTCTTT
TRBJ2-3	TRBV19	-	-	CASSATGFSTDTQYF	TGTGCCAGTAGCGCAACAGGGTTTTCGACAGATACGCAGTATTTT
TRBJ2-1	TRBV29-1	-	-	CSSYRETNEQFF	TGCAGCAGTTACCGCGAGACTAACGAGCAGTTCTTC
TRBJ2-3	TRBV2	-	-	CASRTGVDTQYF	TGTGCCAGCAGGACAGGCGTAGATACGCAGTATTTT
TRBJ2-7	TRBV20-1	TRBD1	-	CSAEGQETYEQYF	TGCAGTGCAGAGGGACAGGAAACCTACGAGCAGTACTTC
TRBJ1-2	TRBV5-4	TRBD1	-	CASSPRQGDYGYTF	TGTGCCAGCAGCCCGCGACAGGGTGACTATGGCTACACCTTC
TRBJ2-3	TRBV29-1	TRBD2	many	CSALGLAGQKTDTQYF	TGCAGCGCCCTAGGGCTAGCGGGCCAGAAGACAGATACGCAGTATTTT
TRBJ1-1	TRBV19	-	-	CASRKRTDGNTEAFF	TGTGCCAGTAGAAAGAGGACGGACGGGAACACTGAAGCTTTCTTT
TRBJ2-5	TRBV19	-	-	CASSFGGLETQYF	TGTGCCAGTAGTTTCGGGGGTTTGGAGACCCAGTACTTC
TRBJ2-5	TRBV12-3/TRBV12-4	-	-	CASSLGVGVQETQYF	TGTGCCAGCAGTTTGGGGGTGGGTGTCCAAGAGACCCAGTACTTC
TRBJ2-7	TRBV4-3	TRBD2	-	CASSQSRDYPEQYF	TGCGCCAGCAGCCAGTCCCGGGACTACCCCGAGCAGTACTTC
TRBJ2-3	TRBV24-1	TRBD1	-	CATSDGTGVTDTQYF	TGTGCCACCAGTGATGGGACAGGGGTCACAGATACGCAGTATTTT
TRBJ2-2	TRBV10-1	TRBD1	-	CASSDRAPNTGELFF	TGCGCCAGCAGCGACAGGGCACCGAACACCGGGGAGCTGTTTTTT
TRBJ2-3	TRBV29-1	TRBD1	-	CSGRTGGADTQYF	TGCAGCGGAAGGACAGGGGGCGCAGATACGCAGTATTTT
TRBJ1-5	TRBV10-3	-	-	CAISVGQGNNQPQHF	TGTGCCATCAGTGTGGGGCAGGGGAACAATCAGCCCCAGCATTTT
TRBJ2-3	TRBV19	-	-	CASSTPSWADTQYF	TGTGCCAGTAGTACGCCCTCCTGGGCAGATACGCAGTATTTT
TRBJ2-6	TRBV19	-	once	CASRMRSGANVLTF	TGTGCCAGTAGGATGCGGTCTGGGGCCAACGTCCTGACTTTC
TRBJ1-2	TRBV12-3/TRBV12-4	-	-	CASSYRDGYTF	TGTGCCAGCAGTTACAGGGATGGCTACACCTTC
TRBJ2-7	TRBV14	-	many	CASSQAYEQYF	TGTGCCAGCAGCCAAGCCTACGAGCAGTACTTC
TRBJ2-3	TRBV10-3	-	-	CAIKGPFGYDGNTDTQYF	TGTGCCATAAAGGGGCCCTTCGGGTACGACGGTAACACAGATACGCAGTATTTT
TRBJ2-3	TRBV10-1	-	-	CASSESGVDTQYF	TGCGCCAGCAGTGAGTCAGGGGTAGATACGCAGTATTTT
TRBJ2-6	TRBV2	TRBD1	-	CAGSTGDGANALTF	TGTGCCGGTTCCACAGGGGACGGGGCCAACGCCCTGACTTTC
TRBJ2-1	TRBV7-3	-	-	CASSFGDGSNEQFF	TGTGCCAGCAGCTTCGGGGACGGGAGCAATGAGCAGTTCTTC
TRBJ2-3	TRBV10-3	-	-	CAIWGGGTDTQYF	TGTGCCATCTGGGGGGGCGGCACAGATACGCAGTATTTT
TRBJ2-3	TRBV10-3	-	-	CAISESSGSTDTQYF	TGTGCCATCAGTGAGTCGAGTGGAAGCACAGATACGCAGTATTTT
TRBJ2-7	TRBV10-3	-	-	CAISDSKYEQYF	TGTGCCATCAGTGACAGTAAATACGAGCAGTACTTC
TRBJ2-7	TRBV7-8	-	many	CASSLTVAPNEQYF	TGTGCCAGCAGCTTGACAGTAGCGCCTAACGAGCAGTACTTC
TRBJ2-7	TRBV19	-	-	CASMLGYEQYF	TGTGCCAGTATGCTAGGCTACGAGCAGTACTTC
TRBJ1-1	TRBV7-2	TRBD1	-	CASSLDGTGSFF	TGTGCCAGCAGCTTGGACGGGACAGGTTCTTTCTTT
TRBJ1-1	TRBV10-3	TRBD1	-	CATRQGHSMNTEAFF	TGTGCCACCAGACAGGGACATAGCATGAACACTGAAGCTTTCTTT
TRBJ2-7	TRBV20-1	TRBD1	-	CSAPGDRPPYEQYF	TGCAGTGCACCAGGGGACAGGCCCCCCTACGAGCAGTACTTC
TRBJ2-7	TRBV4-3	-	-	CASSQGGGQYEQYF	TGCGCCAGCAGCCAAGGTGGGGGGCAATACGAGCAGTACTTC
TRBJ2-1	TRBV11-2	TRBD1	-	CAGSLRQGSSNEQFF	TGTGCCGGCAGCCTGCGACAGGGTTCGAGCAATGAGCAGTTCTTC
TRBJ2-1	TRBV19	-	-	CASSISLNPYNEQFF	TGTGCCAGTAGTATTAGCCTAAATCCCTACAATGAGCAGTTCTTC
TRBJ2-2	TRBV12-3/TRBV12-4	-	-	CASTSGFTGELFF	TGTGCCAGCACCTCGGGTTTTACCGGGGAGCTGTTTTTT
TRBJ1-6	TRBV29-1	TRBD1	-	CSVKTGQGSPLHF	TGCAGCGTCAAAACGGGACAGGGTTCACCCCTCCACTTT
TRBJ1-2	TRBV20-1	-	-	CREPIGYTF	TGCAGGGAACCGATTGGCTACACCTTC
TRBJ1-4	TRBV15	-	-	CATSREAVGNEKLFF	TGTGCCACCAGCAGAGAGGCAGTAGGTAATGAAAAACTGTTTTTT
TRBJ2-3	TRBV10-1	-	-	CASSQMLTERTDTQYF	TGCGCCAGCAGCCAAATGTTGACCGAACGCACAGATACGCAGTATTTT
TRBJ1-2	TRBV19	TRBD1	-	CASSIETYPGTGNGYTF	TGTGCCAGTAGTATCGAAACGTATCCCGGGACAGGGAACGGCTACACCTTC
TRBJ2-1	TRBV29-1	-	-	CSVGDVRGEQFF	TGCAGCGTCGGAGACGTGAGAGGTGAGCAGTTCTTC